A single sample is the source of the 26 T cell receptor beta chains below, sequenced in a study of tumor-infiltrating lymphocytes in primary liver carcinoma. Joint extraction of RNA and DNA used roughly 20-33 mg of bulk tissue that was unsorted. The researchers produced TCR beta cDNA from roughly 500 ng total RNA with a constant-region primer. Three rounds of nested multiplex PCR with slightly modified ARM-PCR produced TCR beta libraries. TRBV1-TRBV30 forward and Cbeta reverse primers drove the first two approximately 10-cycle rounds. From the multiplex PCR reads, TCRdb called clonotypes with MiXCR, one entry per CDR3 protein. The sample has roughly 78,000 distinct CDR3 sequences; about 64% are singletons. The specimen was liver tumor tissue from sampling region 4. Indicated subset: tumor region T4, right-lateral pole. The receptor set was obtained from an older woman with primary liver carcinoma and hepatitis B virus infection.

In the case of this clonotype: The junction does not match germline at one end; this may be a read error. V gene TRBV28 combines with J gene TRBJ2-3, with 8 bases lining up with TRBD2. This CDR3 comprises 17 residues. Germline V gene data show CDR1 as MDHEN and CDR2 as SYDVKM. DNA for the CDR3: TGTGCCGGCAGTGAAGTTTACGGGACTAGTGGCACGGATACGCAGTATTTT. Translated: CAGSEVYGTSGTDTQYF. The whole variable domain, remainder taken from reference TRBV28 and TRBJ2-3, is DVKVTQSSRYLVKRTGEKVFLECVQDMDHENMFWYRQDPGLGLRLIYFSYDVKMKEKGDIPEGYSVSREKKERFSLILESASTNQTSMYLCAGSEVYGTSGTDTQYFGPGTRLTVL.

As to this clonotype: This sequence may be a read error, since a much larger clone differs from it by one base. V is TRBV21-1 and J is TRBJ1-1; the DNA was not used to check the table's D call, TRBD1. TRBV21-1 is shown as a pseudogene. This CDR3 contains 15 residues. Written as DNA, the CDR3 is TGTGCCAGCAGCACCCCGGGACAGGGTCCAACTGAAGCTTTCTTT. It is translated as CASSTPGQGPTEAFF.

On this clonotype: One end of the junction is discordant with germline, which a read error may explain. The V gene is TRBV7-9, the J gene TRBJ2-1, with D uncertain. The CDR3 covers 13 residues. Germline CDR1 SEHNR, CDR2 FQNEAQ (reference sequence). The CDR3 DNA follows: TGTGCCGGCAGCGCCACTCGGCCCAATGAGCAGTTCTTC. Translation: CAGSATRPNEQFF.

This clonotype was seen a few times. Mismatch with germline at one junction end may stem from a read error. The V and J genes are TRBV11-2 and TRBJ2-7; D may be TRBD1 or TRBD2 (5 bases each). Germline assignment: CDR1 SGHAT and CDR2 FQNNGV. The CDR3 is made up of 15 amino acids. The CDR3 region is CTSSLDPAGTCEQYF. The CDR3 nucleotides read TGTACCAGCAGCTTAGACCCTGCAGGGACCTGCGAGCAGTACTTC.

Only a few counts were recorded for this clonotype. A read error may be the cause here, since a much bigger clone is one base away. This chain links TRBV12-3 or TRBV12-4 with TRBJ1-2; TRBD1 might be the D (5 bases). The CDR3 contains 14 residues. CDR3 coding DNA: TGTGCCAGCAGTATGGGGGTTTTAAACTTTGGCTACACCTTC. It codes for CASSMGVLNFGYTF.

On this clonotype itself: Because the CDR3 is missing its conserved closing phenylalanine or tryptophan, this is likely a read error. The CDR3 here is CSVIPSGRASRELFY. In DNA form, the CDR3 reads TGCAGCGTTATACCTAGCGGGAGGGCCTCTAGGGAGCTGTTTTAT. The gene calls are TRBV29-1 and TRBJ2-2; 12 bases align to TRBD2. J lost 9 bases, V lost 5 bases, and 10 bases had no gene match. The CDR3 covers 15 residues. The germline gives CDR1 SQVTM, CDR2 ANQGSEA.

Regarding this clonotype: A read error is likely, as this CDR3 ends without the conserved phenylalanine or tryptophan. The chain links TRBV11-2 to TRBJ2-1; D possibly uses TRBD1 or TRBD2 (6 bases each). CDR3 length equals 15 residues. The germline V gene has CDR1 SGHAT and CDR2 FQNNGV. V lost 5 bases to trimming and J lost 8 bases, with 19 bases between them. In nucleotides, the CDR3 is TGTGCCAGCAGCATAGGGGGAGGAAGTATCGATGAGCAGTTCCTC. It codes for CASSIGGGSIDEQFL.

In regard to this clonotype: The final CDR3 position lacks the conserved phenylalanine or tryptophan, pointing to a likely read error. The chain combines TRBV11-3 with TRBJ2-1; TRBD2 agrees at 7 bases. The germline gives CDR1 SGHNT, CDR2 YENEEA. CDR3 length equals 15 residues. Trimming cost V 5 bases and J 3 bases; bases outside gene matches: 7. In DNA, the CDR3 is TGTGCCAGCAGCCAGGCTAGCGGAGTCTACAATGAGCAGTTCATC. Its translation: CASSQASGVYNEQFI.

As concerns this clonotype: Here the CDR3 omits its conserved ending phenylalanine or tryptophan, so a read error is the likely source. The rearrangement joins TRBV28 to TRBJ2-5, with D hard to call. The CDR3 sequence is 13 residues long. Germline CDR1 reads MDHEN; CDR2 reads SYDVKM. The CDR3 nucleotides read TGTGCCAGCAGTTTATCCGGTGTTGAGAGCCAGTACTTA. Translating gives CASSLSGVESQYL.

Turning to this clonotype: This may come from a read error, since a much larger clone is one base off. This rearrangement joins TRBV7-3 to TRBJ2-1, with 11 positions matching TRBD2. Looked up from germline, CDR1 is SGHTA and CDR2 is FQGTGA. CDR3 length: 15 amino acids. CDR3 amino acids: CANSFSGREYNEQFF. The DNA for the CDR3 is TGTGCCAACAGCTTTAGCGGGAGGGAATACAATGAGCAGTTCTTC.

A note on this clonotype: Mismatch with germline at one junction end may stem from a read error. CDR3 sequence reads: CTSTSGLAGPYEQYF. In DNA form, the CDR3 reads TGTACCAGCACCTCCGGGTTAGCGGGACCCTACGAGCAGTACTTC. The rearrangement joins TRBV6-6 to TRBJ2-7; 8 bases line up with TRBD2. Germline V CDR1 and CDR2: MNHNY, SVGAGI (reference sequence). The CDR3 covers 15 residues.

In the case of this clonotype: Germline is not matched at one junction end, which may reflect a read error. The V and J genes are TRBV6-2 or TRBV6-3 and TRBJ2-1; 7 positions agree with TRBD2. Germline V gene sequence: CDR1 MNHEY, CDR2 SVGEGT. CDR3 length equals 14 residues. The DNA for the CDR3 is TGTGCCAGTAGTTACGGCGGGAGCCACAATGAGCACTTCTTC. It translates to CASSYGGSHNEHFF.

Points on this clonotype: Germline is not matched at one junction end, which may reflect a read error. The chain couples TRBV5-4 to TRBJ2-3; D unclear. CDR3 length: 13 amino acids. Germline CDR1 SGHNT, CDR2 YYREEE (reference sequence). The CDR3 bases are TGTGTCAGCAGCTCGGGTCTGAGAGATACGCAGTATTTT. This translates into CVSSSGLRDTQYF.

This clonotype appeared many times. The chain combines TRBV7-9 with TRBJ1-1; a weak D match, TRBD1 (5 bases). Trimming stripped 1 base from V and 1 base from J, with 10 bases between. The germline V gene encodes CDR1 SEHNR and CDR2 FQNEAQ (reference sequence). This CDR3 comprises 15 residues. CDR3 sequence reads: CASSLGGSQNTEAFF. In DNA, the CDR3 is TGTGCCAGCAGCTTAGGGGGGTCACAGAACACTGAAGCTTTCTTT.

About this clonotype itself: The junction does not match germline at one end; this may be a read error. The chain recombines TRBV29-1 with TRBJ1-1; 7 positions match TRBD1. The length of the CDR3 is 13 residues. Germline V gives CDR1 SQVTM, CDR2 ANQGSEA. CDR3 nucleotides: TGCAGCGCAATCAGGGGGTTGAACACTGAAGCTATCTTT. This gives the protein CSAIRGLNTEAIF.

This clonotype turned up a few times. A much bigger clone sits one base away, suggesting this may be a read error. The J gene is TRBJ2-1, the V gene TRBV28; D is perhaps TRBD2 (6 bases). The CDR3 length is 15 residues. Germline CDR1 is MDHEN and CDR2 is SYDVKM. In nucleotides, the CDR3 is TGTGCCAGCATCAGAGGCGGGACCATTAACAATAAGCAGTTCTTC. It encodes CASIRGGTINNKQFF.

A word on this clonotype: Sequence at one end of the junction differs from germline and may be a read error. The gene calls are TRBV6-5 and TRBJ2-7, with 12 nucleotides matching TRBD2. CDR1 MNHEY and CDR2 SVGAGI come from the germline V gene. CDR3 size: 14 residues. CDR3 region: CGSSSELAGGKQYF. CDR3 bases: TGTGGCAGCAGCTCGGAACTAGCGGGAGGAAAGCAGTACTTC.

Details on this clonotype: At one end, the junction sequence differs from germline, possibly due to a read error. The V gene is TRBV11-1, the J gene TRBJ2-6; 7 bases are a match to TRBD1. This CDR3 contains 17 residues. The germline V gene has CDR1 SGHAT and CDR2 FQDESV (reference sequence). CDR3 residues: CAGSFEDRSSGANVLTF. In DNA, the CDR3 is TGTGCCGGCAGCTTCGAGGACAGGTCCTCTGGGGCCAACGTCCTGACTTTC. The full variable domain, in which reference TRBV11-1 and TRBJ2-6 provide the parts outside the CDR3, is EAEVAQSPRYKITEKSQAVAFWCDPISGHATLYWYRQILGQGPELLVQFQDESVVDDSQLPKDRFSAERLKGVDSTLKIQPAELGDSAMYLCAGSFEDRSSGANVLTFGAGSRLTVL.

This clonotype was seen a few times. Possible read error: a much larger clone is one base away. CDR3 loop: CAISVSEPGQGFGETQYF. CDR3 bases: TGTGCCATCAGTGTGTCGGAACCGGGACAGGGCTTCGGAGAGACCCAGTACTTC. V usage is TRBV10-3 and J usage is TRBJ2-5, with TRBD1 identical over 9 bases. With 4 bases clipped from V and 4 bases from J, the junction kept 16 bases outside the gene matches. The CDR3 contains 18 residues. Germline values: CDR1 ENHRY, CDR2 SYGVKD.

A word on this clonotype: The conserved closing phenylalanine or tryptophan is absent in this CDR3, likely reflecting a read error. The DNA is left out, because the CDR3 cannot be placed on it with certainty; the CDR3 is given as TCRdb lists it. The CDR3 loop reads CASSLRGLITGTGTEASI. This chain links TRBV11-3 with TRBJ1-1; no check of the table's D call, TRBD1, against the DNA was made. Germline loops: CDR1 SGHNT, CDR2 YENEEA. The CDR3 length is 18 residues, termini included.

This clonotype was counted at least ten times. The chain joins TRBV6-5 to TRBJ2-1; possibly TRBD2 for D (8 bases). The CDR3 covers 20 residues. Looked up from germline, CDR1 is MNHEY and CDR2 is SVGAGI. V shed 2 bases and J shed 2 bases, with 25 bases lying between them. The CDR3 spells CASSYVRGRGGGRTYNEQFF. As DNA, the CDR3 is TGTGCCAGCAGTTACGTAAGGGGGCGCGGAGGCGGGAGGACCTACAATGAGCAGTTCTTC.

This chain links TRBV7-2 with TRBJ2-3; tentatively, D is TRBD2 (5 bases). This CDR3 has 15 amino acids. V was pared by 5 bases and J by 5 bases, with 17 bases between. Germline values: CDR1 SGHTA, CDR2 FQGNSA. The CDR3: CASSLGPPAVDTQYF. The CDR3 DNA follows: TGTGCCAGCAGCCTCGGGCCCCCAGCGGTAGATACGCAGTATTTT. The full variable domain, its missing parts supplied by reference TRBV7-2 and TRBJ2-3, is GAGVSQSPSNKVTEKGKDVELRCDPISGHTALYWYRQSLGQGLEFLIYFQGNSAPDKSGLPSDRFSAERTGGSVSTLTIQRTQQEDSAVYLCASSLGPPAVDTQYFGPGTRLTVL.

On this clonotype itself: Mismatch with germline at one junction end may stem from a read error. V and J are TRBV11-3 and TRBJ1-4; D not certain. The CDR3 covers 17 residues. Germline assignment: CDR1 SGHNT and CDR2 YENEEA. The CDR3 sequence is CTCSLGLVSTTNEKLFF. CDR3 bases: TGTACCTGCAGCTTAGGGCTGGTCTCCACAACTAACGAAAAACTGTTTTTT.

In this sample, this clonotype turned up many times. This chain joins TRBV29-1 and TRBJ1-4; TRBD1 matches at 7 bases. This CDR3 spans 14 amino acids. From germline, CDR1 is SQVTM and CDR2 ANQGSEA. The J segment lost 0 bases and the V segment lost 4 bases, leaving 2 bases of the junction unmatched. The DNA for the CDR3 is TGCAGCGTTGGGACAGGTGCAACTAATGAAAAACTGTTTTTT. Protein product: CSVGTGATNEKLFF.

Notes on this clonotype: The CDR3 end shows no conserved phenylalanine or tryptophan, and so a read error is likely. This rearrangement joins TRBV10-3 to TRBJ2-1, with no clear D. Germline-derived CDR1 and CDR2 are ENHRY and SYGVKD. The CDR3 loop spans 13 amino acids. CDR3 coding DNA: TGTGCCATCAGTGCGGAGTCCTTCAATGAGCAGTTCCTC. It codes for CAISAESFNEQFL.

Note on this clonotype: A much larger clone lies one base from this, so it may be a read error. The chain joins TRBV29-1 to TRBJ1-1; D is ambiguous. This CDR3 has 10 amino acids. Germline CDR1 is SQVTM and CDR2 is ANQGSEA. The CDR3 bases are TGCAGCGGGATGAACACTGGAGCTTTCTTT. Translation gives CSGMNTGAFF.